The 22 T cell receptor beta chains below come from one sample, sequenced in a study of siplizumab effects on memory and regulatory T cells. TCRdb's copy holds only in-frame clones and misses some; the assay was immunoSEQ multiplex PCR. Of approximately 100,000 clones detected, around 92% appear once; the ten largest clones hold under 0.75%. The sample consisted of Tregs sorted from blood. The receptor set was obtained from a human donor in good health.

The genes are TRBV30 and TRBJ2-7; D possibly matches TRBD1 or TRBD2 (6 bases each). The V end was cut by 3 bases, the J end by 5 bases, with 14 bases between. The CDR3 spans 13 residues. Germline loops: CDR1 GTSNPN, CDR2 SVGIG (reference sequence). The CDR3 nucleotides read TGTGCCTGGAGGGCCCTCGGGGGCCACGAGCAGTACTTC. Translated: CAWRALGGHEQYF.

This clone was detected once. The chain couples TRBV7-9 to TRBJ1-6, with D possibly being TRBD1 (5 bases). The V gene lost 2 bases and the J gene lost 10 bases, with 18 bases spanning the gap. The CDR3 has 16 residues. The germline CDR1 and CDR2 sequences are SEHNR and FQNEAQ (reference sequence). CDR3 region: CASSLSPGPTGSPLHF. CDR3 coding DNA: TGTGCCAGCAGCTTATCCCCAGGACCTACAGGCTCACCCCTCCACTTT.

This clone was seen once. The chain couples TRBV6-1 to TRBJ1-2; no reliable D call. Between the trimmed V and J ends, which lost 3 bases and 4 bases, there was a span of 9 bases. This CDR3 is 13 amino acids long. CDR1 is MNHNS, CDR2 SASEGT, per germline. The CDR3 here is CASSDLTFYGYTF. For the CDR3, the DNA is TGTGCCAGCAGTGACTTGACCTTCTATGGCTACACCTTC.

The CDR3 sequence: CASITGTANTGELFF. The DNA of the CDR3 is TGTGCCAGTATCACCGGGACAGCGAACACCGGGGAGCTGTTTTTT. The genes are TRBV19 and TRBJ2-2, with 7 bases matching TRBD1. CDR1 and CDR2 (germline): LNHDA, SQIVND (reference sequence). The V segment lost 7 bases and the J segment 0 bases; nucleotides outside the gene matches: 5. The CDR3 consists of 15 residues.

The chain employs TRBV18 and TRBJ2-3; no definite D call. From germline, CDR1 is KGHSH and CDR2 LQKENI. V lost 3 bases, J lost 2 bases, and 6 bases lay in between. The CDR3 runs 13 residues. The CDR3 is CASSPALTDTQYF. CDR3 nucleotides: TGTGCCAGCTCACCGGCCCTCACAGATACGCAGTATTTT.

Only one count was recorded for this clone. The rearrangement uses TRBV6-1 and TRBJ1-5; D is unclear. Looked up from germline, CDR1 is MNHNS and CDR2 is SASEGT. The CDR3 totals 9 residues. The chain's CDR3 is CVSNQPQHF. The CDR3 DNA is TGTGTTTCCAATCAGCCCCAGCATTTT.

This clone showed up just once. This rearrangement joins TRBV6-6 to TRBJ2-5; perhaps TRBD1 as D (5 bases). The CDR3 has 13 amino acids. CDR1 and CDR2 (germline): MNHNY, SVGAGI (reference sequence). V was cut by 7 bases and J by 2 bases, with 11 bases left in between. CDR3 in DNA: TGTGCCAGCACCGCAGGGTGGCAAGAGACCCAGTACTTC. Its translation: CASTAGWQETQYF.

The V gene is TRBV2, the J gene TRBJ2-7; the D is unclear. V shed 3 bases and J shed 6 bases, with 12 bases lying between them. This CDR3 spans 13 amino acids. CDR1 and CDR2 from the germline V gene are SNHLY and FYNNEI. The CDR3 region is CASSDRSGSEQYF. The DNA of the CDR3 is TGTGCCAGCAGTGACCGGTCTGGCAGCGAGCAGTACTTC.

The chain carries TRBV9 and TRBJ1-5, with a tentative D call TRBD1 (5 bases). The CDR3 length is 14 residues. V was pared by 2 bases and J by 4 bases, with 10 bases between. CDR1 is SGDLS and CDR2 is YYNGEE in the germline V gene. CDR3 in amino acids: CASSVGPMNQPQHF. The CDR3 DNA sequence: TGTGCCAGCAGCGTGGGGCCTATGAATCAGCCCCAGCATTTT. Combining the CDR3 with reference TRBV9 and TRBJ1-5 gives the whole variable domain DSGVTQTPKHLITATGQRVTLRCSPRSGDLSVYWYQQSLDQGLQFLIQYYNGEERAKGNILERFSAQQFPDLHSELNLSSLELGDSALYFCASSVGPMNQPQHFGDGTRLSIL.

V gene TRBV5-1 combines with J gene TRBJ1-2; D is undetermined. Germline V lookup: CDR1 SGHRS, CDR2 YFSETQ. The CDR3 runs to 15 residues. Trimming took 2 bases from V and 4 from J, leaving 15 bases between them. The CDR3 is CASSLNDPGFYGYTF. The CDR3 bases are TGCGCCAGCAGCTTAAATGATCCGGGGTTCTATGGCTACACCTTC.

There are a few counts of this clone. The chain links TRBV10-3 to TRBJ1-1, with D unclear. Germline CDR1 ENHRY, CDR2 SYGVKD. The CDR3 consists of 13 residues. V gave up 8 bases and J gave up 2 bases, with 12 bases separating them. The CDR3 reads CAIRIGLNTEAFF. The CDR3 region has the DNA TGTGCCATCCGAATTGGACTCAACACTGAAGCTTTCTTT.

The V gene is TRBV5-1, the J gene TRBJ2-1, with TRBD2 matching over 11 bases. V trimming: 0 bases; J trimming: 6 bases; junction bases outside the gene matches: 2. CDR1 is SGHRS, CDR2 YFSETQ, per germline. CDR3 length equals 15 residues. This chain's CDR3 is CASSLVAGGSNEQFF. CDR3 bases: TGCGCCAGCAGCTTGGTAGCGGGAGGGAGCAATGAGCAGTTCTTC.

The chain carries TRBV25-1 and TRBJ1-2; a possible D gene is TRBD1 (5 bases). CDR3 length equals 13 residues. Germline CDR1 MGHDK, CDR2 SYGVNS. Trimming left V 8 bases short and J 3 bases short, with 13 bases between. The CDR3 DNA follows: TGTGCCAGCCCGGGGGACCGCTACTATGGCTACACCTTC. This encodes CASPGDRYYGYTF.

This chain uses TRBV7-2 with TRBJ2-6, with a possible D match to TRBD2 (6 bases). The CDR3 is 15 amino acids. Germline lookup yields CDR1 SGHTA and CDR2 FQGNSA. The ends were cut back, 3 bases at V and 2 bases at J, with 8 bases in the middle. This CDR3 is CASSLGGAGANVLTF. The CDR3 DNA reads as TGTGCCAGCAGCTTGGGGGGAGCTGGGGCCAACGTCCTGACTTTC.

The rearrangement links TRBV29-1 to TRBJ1-1; D may be TRBD1 (6 bases). The CDR3 has 12 amino acids. The V end lost 4 bases, the J end lost 5 bases, and 11 bases lay between the germline ends. From germline, CDR1 is SQVTM and CDR2 ANQGSEA. This chain's CDR3 is CSVGQVGTEAFF. The CDR3 nucleotides read TGCAGCGTTGGACAGGTGGGGACTGAAGCTTTCTTT.

The J gene is TRBJ1-2, the V gene TRBV6-1; possible D gene TRBD1, 6 bases. CDR1 and CDR2 from the germline V gene are MNHNS and SASEGT. Deletions cut 7 bases from V and 4 bases from J, with 16 bases between. The CDR3 is 14 amino acids. CDR3: CASTRGGGFYGYTF. The CDR3 DNA follows: TGTGCCAGCACCCGAGGTGGGGGCTTCTATGGCTACACCTTC.

The chain recombines TRBV6-1 with TRBJ2-7; TRBD1 aligns across 9 bases. This CDR3 comprises 15 residues. Trimming cost V 5 bases and J 4 bases; bases outside gene matches: 9. Germline V gene data show CDR1 as MNHNS and CDR2 as SASEGT. CDR3 coding DNA: TGTGCCAGCAGTCCTGCGGGGACAGGGCGGTACGAGCAGTACTTC. Translation: CASSPAGTGRYEQYF.

V is TRBV9 and J is TRBJ2-1, with TRBD2 matching over 10 bases. Per germline, CDR1 SGDLS and CDR2 YYNGEE. The CDR3 is 13 residues long. The trim removed 4 bases at V and 11 bases at J, leaving 6 bases unmatched. Here the CDR3 DNA reads TGTGCCAGCAGCACGAGCGGGAGGGAGAAGCAGTTCTTC. It specifies CASSTSGREKQFF.

CDR3: CASSLFGTGGVWGNQPQHF. CDR3 DNA sequence: TGTGCCAGCAGTTTGTTCGGGACAGGGGGCGTTTGGGGCAATCAGCCCCAGCATTTT. This sequence joins TRBV28 and TRBJ1-5, with TRBD1 matching 12 bases. The trim removed 3 bases at V and 2 bases at J, leaving 11 bases unmatched. The CDR3 extends over 19 amino acids. Germline V gene sequence: CDR1 MDHEN, CDR2 SYDVKM.

The chain couples TRBV7-9 to TRBJ2-7; D not resolved. There are 13 residues in the CDR3. Between the trimmed V and J ends, which lost 8 bases and 5 bases, there was a span of 16 bases. Germline CDR1 is SEHNR and CDR2 is FQNEAQ (reference sequence). The CDR3 loop reads CASAVWSFDEQYF. CDR3 in DNA: TGTGCCAGCGCTGTCTGGAGTTTCGACGAGCAGTACTTC.

V is TRBV15 and J is TRBJ1-5, with 7 bases lining up with TRBD1. The germline V gene encodes CDR1 LNHNV and CDR2 YYDKDF (reference sequence). V shed 0 bases, J shed 5 bases, and the junction held 10 bases outside the gene matches. CDR3 length equals 17 residues. CDR3 bases: TGTGCCACCAGCAGAGATGGGGCAGGGGGTGTATATCAGCCCCAGCATTTT. The encoded protein is CATSRDGAGGVYQPQHF.

J is TRBJ2-5 and V is TRBV2; possibly TRBD2 for D (7 bases). V shed 6 bases and J shed 3 bases, with 17 bases lying between them. Germline assignment: CDR1 SNHLY and CDR2 FYNNEI. This CDR3 has 15 residues. The CDR3 DNA reads TGTGCCAGCAGGTGGCTGGGGGGGGCGGAAGAGACCCAGTACTTC. Its translation: CASRWLGGAEETQYF.